This T cell receptor (beta chain) comes out of a study of T cells after yellow fever vaccination. Making TCR cDNA involved 5'RACE template switching, which added UMIs and a universal primer site. TCRdb re-analysed the 5' RACE reads in MiXCR, keeping a single row per CDR3 protein. The sample carries approximately 120,000 distinct CDR3 sequences, 13% to 15% recorded once. Trimming took off 0 bases at V and 7 bases at J, with 9 bases between the two ends. The V gene's germline CDR1 is LNHNV and CDR2 YYDKDF (reference sequence). The CDR3 has 14 residues. Turning to this clonotype: The antigen remains undetermined.

Whole-study findings and limits: Weaker overall, the secondary response nonetheless peaked faster (day 5 versus 15). CD4 and CD8 compartments shared a small share of clonotypes.

The receptor was derived from a young man who received the YFV17D yellow fever vaccine. The material sequenced was CD8+ T cells sorted from PBMCs, taken 5 days after the yellow fever booster vaccination. This rearrangement joins TRBV15 to TRBJ2-2, with D tentatively TRBD2 (6 bases). CDR3 bases: TGTGCCACCAGCAGAGAAGCGGGCGGCGGGGAGCTGTTTTTT. It specifies CATSREAGGGELFF.